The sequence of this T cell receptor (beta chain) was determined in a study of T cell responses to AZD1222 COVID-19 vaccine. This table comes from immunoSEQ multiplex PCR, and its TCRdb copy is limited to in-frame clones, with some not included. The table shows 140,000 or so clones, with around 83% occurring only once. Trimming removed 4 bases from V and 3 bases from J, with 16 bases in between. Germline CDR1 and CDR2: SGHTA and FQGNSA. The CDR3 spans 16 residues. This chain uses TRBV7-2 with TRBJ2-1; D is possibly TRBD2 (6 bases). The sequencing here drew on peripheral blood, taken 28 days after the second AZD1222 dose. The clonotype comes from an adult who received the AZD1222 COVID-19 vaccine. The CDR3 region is CASSSDGGGLYNEQFF. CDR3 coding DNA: TGTGCCAGCAGCTCTGACGGGGGTGGGCTCTACAATGAGCAGTTCTTC.